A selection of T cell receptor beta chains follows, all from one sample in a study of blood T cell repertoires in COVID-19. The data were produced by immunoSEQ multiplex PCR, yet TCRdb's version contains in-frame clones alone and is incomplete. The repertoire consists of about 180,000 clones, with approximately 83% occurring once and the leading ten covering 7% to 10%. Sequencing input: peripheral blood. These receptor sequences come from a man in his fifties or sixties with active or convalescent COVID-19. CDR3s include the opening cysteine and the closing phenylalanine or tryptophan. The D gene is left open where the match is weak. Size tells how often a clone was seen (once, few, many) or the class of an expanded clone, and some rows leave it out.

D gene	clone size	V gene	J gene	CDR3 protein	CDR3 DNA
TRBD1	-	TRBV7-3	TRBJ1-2	CASSSDGTGSHGYTF	TGTGCCAGCAGTTCCGACGGGACAGGGTCCCATGGCTACACCTTC
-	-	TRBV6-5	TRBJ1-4	CASSLGLNSEKLFF	TGTGCCAGCAGTTTAGGCTTAAATAGCGAAAAACTGTTTTTT
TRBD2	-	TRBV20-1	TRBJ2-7	CSAPRGLAWYF	TGCAGTGCCCCTAGGGGACTAGCTTGGTACTTC
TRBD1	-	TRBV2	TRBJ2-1	CASRGLGTGIINEQFF	TGTGCCAGCAGGGGCTTGGGGACAGGCATTATCAATGAGCAGTTCTTC
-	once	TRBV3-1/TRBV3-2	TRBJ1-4	CASSLGGGLNEKLFF	TGTGCCAGCAGCCTTGGGGGGGGTCTTAATGAAAAACTGTTTTTT
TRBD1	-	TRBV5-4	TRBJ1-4	CASSLEGTGHEKLFF	TGTGCCAGCAGCTTGGAAGGGACAGGGCATGAAAAACTGTTTTTT
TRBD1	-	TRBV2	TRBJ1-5	CASRAGQVFQPQHF	TGTGCCAGCAGGGCAGGACAGGTCTTTCAGCCCCAGCATTTT
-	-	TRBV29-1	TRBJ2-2	CSAGVEQGTGELFF	TGCAGCGCTGGGGTTGAACAGGGAACCGGGGAGCTGTTTTTT
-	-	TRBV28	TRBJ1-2	CATLNGGYTF	TGTGCCACCCTAAACGGGGGCTACACCTTC
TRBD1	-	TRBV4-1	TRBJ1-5	CASSQEGTGDQPQHF	TGCGCCAGCAGCCAAGAGGGGACAGGTGATCAGCCCCAGCATTTT
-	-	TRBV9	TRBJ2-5	CASSVGLEETQYF	TGTGCCAGCAGCGTGGGACTGGAAGAGACCCAGTACTTC
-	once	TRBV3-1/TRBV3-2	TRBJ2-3	CASSQLGGKDTQYF	TGTGCCAGCAGCCAGCTAGGAGGGAAAGATACGCAGTATTTT
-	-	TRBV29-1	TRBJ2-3	CSVEVGTGFTDTQYF	TGCAGCGTTGAAGTCGGGACTGGTTTCACAGATACGCAGTATTTT
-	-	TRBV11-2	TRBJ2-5	CASSWSSAGETQYF	TGTGCCAGCAGCTGGTCTAGTGCGGGAGAGACCCAGTACTTC
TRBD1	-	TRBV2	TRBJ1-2	CASSLQGDYGYTF	TGTGCCAGCAGTTTACAGGGGGACTATGGCTACACCTTC
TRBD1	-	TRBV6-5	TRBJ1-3	CASSKTGTGNTIYF	TGTGCCAGCAGTAAGACAGGGACTGGAAACACCATATATTTT
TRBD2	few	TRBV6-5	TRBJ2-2	CASSYGGGYTGELFF	TGTGCCAGCAGTTACGGCGGGGGTTACACCGGGGAGCTGTTTTTT
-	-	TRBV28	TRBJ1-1	CASRRLGDGTEAFF	TGTGCCAGCAGACGACTAGGGGACGGCACTGAAGCTTTCTTT
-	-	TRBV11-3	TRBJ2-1	CASSLEGDEQFF	TGTGCCAGCAGCTTAGAGGGCGATGAGCAGTTCTTC
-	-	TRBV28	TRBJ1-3	CASVTGLSGNTIYF	TGTGCCAGCGTAACAGGGCTCTCTGGAAACACCATATATTTT
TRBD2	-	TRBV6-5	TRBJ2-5	CASRRLAGIQETQYF	TGTGCCAGCAGACGACTAGCGGGAATCCAAGAGACCCAGTACTTC
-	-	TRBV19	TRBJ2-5	CASSIRGSMETQYF	TGTGCCAGTAGTATTAGAGGGAGTATGGAGACCCAGTACTTC
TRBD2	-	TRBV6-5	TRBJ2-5	CASSYSQLAGVETQYF	TGTGCCAGCAGTTACTCCCAACTAGCGGGGGTTGAGACCCAGTACTTC
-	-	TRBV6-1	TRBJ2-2	CASSEIGAGELFF	TGTGCCAGCAGTGAAATAGGGGCCGGGGAGCTGTTTTTT
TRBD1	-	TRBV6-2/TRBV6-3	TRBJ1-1	CASSYGQGLNTEAFF	TGTGCCAGCAGTTACGGACAGGGCCTGAACACTGAAGCTTTCTTT
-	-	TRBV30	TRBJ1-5	CAWSVGAGQPQHF	TGTGCCTGGAGTGTTGGGGCCGGGCAGCCCCAGCATTTT
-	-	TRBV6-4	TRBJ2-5	CASSDGPQETQYF	TGTGCCAGCAGTGACGGCCCCCAAGAGACCCAGTACTTC
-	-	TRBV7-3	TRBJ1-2	CASSPTEGYYGYTF	TGTGCCAGCAGCCCCACCGAGGGTTACTATGGCTACACCTTC
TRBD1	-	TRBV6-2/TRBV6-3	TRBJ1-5	CASSRTTGGWQPQHF	TGTGCCAGCAGTCGTACGACAGGGGGCTGGCAGCCCCAGCATTTT